The following is a T cell receptor (beta chain) sequence with its context. Its antigen is still unknown. V dropped 4 bases and J dropped 7 bases, with 21 bases sitting between them. The CDR3 runs to 16 residues. The germline V gene encodes CDR1 LNHDA and CDR2 SQIVND (reference sequence). The sample comes from a study of cytomegalovirus exposure and HLA in healthy donors. Study-wide context: Drawn from HLA-typed donors, tens of millions of unique TCRs were held in an early data release. Whole-study findings and limits: There were 150 to 200 TCR beta chains listed as cytomegalovirus-associated. Some segments of the V type, notably TRBV6-2 and TRBV6-3, were excluded as indistinguishable. For presence/absence analyses, sequencing depth was assumed to be roughly uniform across donors.

The study ran its PCR with 60 Vbeta and 13 Jbeta primers. Measured with immunoSEQ multiplex PCR; TCRdb has only the in-frame clones, and not every one. The sample has some 140,000 clones, approximately 80% seen once. The TCR was taken from a woman between 50 and 59 years old in good health and CMV-seropositive. V gene TRBV19 combines with J gene TRBJ2-3, with D tentatively TRBD1 (6 bases). The sample consisted of PBMCs. The CDR3 loop is CASSTGHNANTNTQYF. DNA of the CDR3: TGTGCCAGTAGTACGGGACACAACGCGAACACGAATACGCAGTATTTT.